The 9 T cell receptor beta chains presented below share a single source sample, sequenced in a study of shared clonotypes between healthy human individuals. Clones were read by immunoSEQ multiplex PCR, and TCRdb kept only the in-frame ones, dropping some. Of around 200,000 clones listed, 85% to 95% are singletons. Sequencing was done on a sample of naive CD4+ T cells sorted from blood. Subset here: CD45RA+ positively selected. These receptors originate from a woman aged 25 to 45 in good health.

The chain is built from TRBV29-1 and TRBJ2-1; 8 positions agree with TRBD2. The CDR3 consists of 15 residues. The V gene's germline CDR1 is SQVTM and CDR2 ANQGSEA. V shed 4 bases, J shed 1 base, and the junction held 6 bases outside the gene matches. The CDR3 DNA reads as TGCAGCGTTGGGAAGCGGGAGTTTTCCTACAATGAGCAGTTCTTC. Its translation is CSVGKREFSYNEQFF.

The rearrangement joins TRBV19 to TRBJ2-5, with 13 bases lining up with TRBD2. V lost 6 bases and J lost 5; bases outside the gene matches: 6. CDR1 is LNHDA, CDR2 SQIVND, per germline (reference sequence). CDR3 length equals 15 residues. The CDR3 region has the DNA TGTGCCAGTAGCACGACTAGCGGGAGGCACGAGACCCAGTACTTC. Translation gives CASSTTSGRHETQYF. The full variable domain, rest sourced from reference TRBV19 and TRBJ2-5, is DGGITQSPKYLFRKEGQNVTLSCEQNLNHDAMYWYRQDPGQGLRLIYYSQIVNDFQKGDIAEGYSVSREKKESFPLTVTSAQKNPTAFYLCASSTTSGRHETQYFGPGTRLLVL.

The chain joins TRBV30 to TRBJ1-6; 8 positions agree with TRBD1. CDR3 length: 14 amino acids. Losses at the gene ends were 0 bases for V and 8 bases for J; bases not matched to a gene: 3. Germline loops: CDR1 GTSNPN, CDR2 SVGIG (reference sequence). CDR3 in amino acids: CAWSVDRGHSPLHF. The CDR3 region has the DNA TGTGCCTGGAGTGTAGACAGGGGACATTCACCCCTCCACTTT.

The chain recombines TRBV5-6 with TRBJ2-5; unclear D gene. The V end was cut by 5 bases, the J end by 7 bases, with 24 bases between. Germline V gene data show CDR1 as SGHDT and CDR2 as YYEEEE. CDR3 length: 16 residues. Here the CDR3 reads CASRHLQATVRGTQYF. The CDR3 region has the DNA TGTGCCAGCAGGCATTTGCAGGCGACGGTGAGAGGGACCCAGTACTTC.

This chain links TRBV6-1 with TRBJ1-2; no clear D. The germline V and J ends were trimmed by 6 bases and 6 bases, with 11 bases remaining between them. CDR3 length equals 12 residues. CDR1 is MNHNS and CDR2 is SASEGT in the germline V gene. DNA of the CDR3: TGTGCCAGCAGGTTCGCAGGTGATGGCTACACCTTC. As protein: CASRFAGDGYTF.

This sequence joins TRBV5-1 and TRBJ1-4; TRBD1 matches 8 bases. V was pared by 3 bases and J by 4 bases, with 5 bases of the junction left unmatched. The germline V gene has CDR1 SGHRS and CDR2 YFSETQ. This CDR3 spans 15 amino acids. CDR3 sequence reads: CASSWGTGLNEKLFF. DNA for the CDR3: TGCGCCAGCAGCTGGGGGACAGGTCTTAATGAAAAACTGTTTTTT.

This clone appeared once. This chain joins TRBV2 and TRBJ2-3; 7 bases agree with TRBD1. The CDR3 extends over 14 amino acids. V trimming: 6 bases; J trimming: 1 base; junction bases outside the gene matches: 4. The germline gives CDR1 SNHLY, CDR2 FYNNEI. The CDR3 sequence is CASSRTGGTDTQYF. For the CDR3, the DNA is TGTGCCAGCAGCCGGACAGGAGGCACAGATACGCAGTATTTT.

The J gene is TRBJ1-5, the V gene TRBV5-1; 7 bases line up with TRBD1. There are 14 residues in the CDR3. Trimming took 5 bases from V and 5 from J; bases not matched to a gene: 7. Germline CDR1 and CDR2: SGHRS and YFSETQ. In nucleotides, the CDR3 is TGCGCCAGCAGGGGCGACAGGGACGATCAGCCCCAGCATTTT. Its protein is CASRGDRDDQPQHF. Using reference TRBV5-1 and TRBJ1-5 for the parts outside the CDR3, the full variable domain is KAGVTQTPRYLIKTRGQQVTLSCSPISGHRSVSWYQQTPGQGLQFLFEYFSETQRNKGNFPGRFSGRQFSNSRSEMNVSTLELGDSALYLCASRGDRDDQPQHFGDGTRLSIL.

This chain connects TRBV7-6 to TRBJ2-6; no firm D call. Trimming removed 5 bases at V and 5 bases at J, with 25 bases between. The germline gives CDR1 SGHVS, CDR2 FNYEAQ. This CDR3 comprises 19 residues. The CDR3 protein is CASSILAESQQSRANVLTF. CDR3 nucleotides: TGTGCCAGCAGCATTCTTGCTGAATCTCAACAAAGTCGGGCCAACGTCCTGACTTTC.